This TCR beta chain came from a study of T cell responses to AZD1222 COVID-19 vaccine (dated by TCRdb to the early 2020s). Regarding the research as a whole: TCR sequencing covered more than 230 trial participants: 200 to 220 given two doses of AZD1222 and about 26 given two doses of MenACWY control vaccine. Trial participants were enrolled by age into subgroups of 18-55, 56-69 and 70-plus years, and 148, 28 and 57 TCR-sequenced participants, respectively, were included in these subgroups. Results the study describes overall, beyond this receptor: Most participants were white British and females outnumbered males, and the authors suggested that clonal diversity may have been underestimated. Only five to seven AZD1222 recipients were SARS-CoV-2 seropositive at baseline, limiting conclusions about previously exposed vaccinees. Because no day 14 peak-response samples were available, the repertoires could be characterized only after the peak T cell response. Reportedly, almost half of the unique spike-specific TCRs recognized epitopes lying outside the regions that are mutated in the B.1.351 and B.1.1.7 variants. In the small 56-69-year group, the increase in depth fell short of significance, most likely because of low power. CD4 TCRs associated with the vaccine covered the entire spike protein, and the dominant responses were in regions 160-218 and 743-854. Spike-specific TCR breadth and depth rose significantly after two AZD1222 doses compared with day 0 and with MenACWY recipients.

What this sample's time point label stands for: about 28 days (+/-7) after the second vaccine dose. AZD1222 recipients with second doses at about 4 weeks or about 12 weeks were pooled, because spike-specific TCR depth and breadth did not differ between schedules. The vaccinee samples were drawn from two UK trials, COV001 and COV002, one of which was a single-blind randomized controlled phase 2/3 trial testing AZD1222 (ChAdOx1 nCoV-19) in healthy adults. Trial participant PBMC samples were collected at day 0 and day 28 after the second dose for TCRbeta chain sequencing. The CDR3 regions of human TCRbeta chains were analyzed by immunosequencing. As for how the authors treated the data: TCRs in the repertoires were compared against a reference library of SARS-CoV-2-specific TCRs that had been generated with the MIRA antigen-specificity platform. Breadth meant the fraction of unique TCRs that were SARS-CoV-2-associated, whereas depth meant the fraction of total T cells that were SARS-CoV-2-associated. Each spike-specific TCR was assigned to its reactive spike region and to a CD4 or CD8 class using the MIRA data. Log10-transformed breadth and depth values were compared by one-way ANOVA with Sidak's multiple comparisons tests. TCRdb obtained this table from immuneACCESS and retained in-frame rearrangements with V and J assigned. These tables miss some clones; where compared with another copy, unresolved V genes account for less than half of the shortfall, and the remainder is unexplained. The DNA gave D and trimming, while V, J and clone size come from that table. The table for this sample lists about 120,000 clones; roughly 88% of them were counted only once. Clones ranked in the top ten supply 6.5% of the sample.

V sheds 8 bases and J sheds 4 bases, leaving 14 bases between their ends. As encoded in the germline V gene, CDR1 is MNHEY while CDR2 is SVGAGI. From the cysteine through the phenylalanine, the CDR3 covers 14 amino acids. CDR3 DNA only is kept here, 42 bases in frame from base 1. About this clone itself: It has no known antigen specificity. Base qualities are missing; no much larger clone stands one base away.

Recombination connected TRBV6-5 to TRBJ1-4; D gene: possibly TRBD1, on 5 matching bases. The receptor's source is an adult who received the AZD1222 COVID-19 vaccine. The specimen comprised peripheral blood, sampled 28 days after the second AZD1222 dose. The DNA is TGTGCCAGCGGGGGGAAAGAGATTAATGAAAAACTGTTTTTT. The encoded protein is CASGGKEINEKLFF.